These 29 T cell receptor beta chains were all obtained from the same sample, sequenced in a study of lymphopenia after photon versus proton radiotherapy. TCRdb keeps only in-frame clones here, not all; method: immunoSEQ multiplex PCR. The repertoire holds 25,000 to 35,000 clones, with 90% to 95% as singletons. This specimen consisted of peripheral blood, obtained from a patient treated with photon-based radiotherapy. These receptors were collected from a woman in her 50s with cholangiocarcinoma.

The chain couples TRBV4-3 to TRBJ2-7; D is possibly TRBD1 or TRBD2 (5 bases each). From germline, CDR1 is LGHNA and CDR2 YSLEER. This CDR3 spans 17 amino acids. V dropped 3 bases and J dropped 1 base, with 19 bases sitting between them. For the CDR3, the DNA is TGCGCCAGCAGCCAGGCGACGGCTGGGACGGGTTCCTACGAGCAGTACTTC. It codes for CASSQATAGTGSYEQYF.

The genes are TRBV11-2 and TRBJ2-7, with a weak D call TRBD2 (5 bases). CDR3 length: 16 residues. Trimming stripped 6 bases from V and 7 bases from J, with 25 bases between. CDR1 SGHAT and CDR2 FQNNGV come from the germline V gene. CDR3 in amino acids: CASRRAFLRHGDEQYF. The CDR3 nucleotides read TGTGCCAGCAGAAGGGCATTCTTACGGCACGGGGATGAGCAGTACTTC.

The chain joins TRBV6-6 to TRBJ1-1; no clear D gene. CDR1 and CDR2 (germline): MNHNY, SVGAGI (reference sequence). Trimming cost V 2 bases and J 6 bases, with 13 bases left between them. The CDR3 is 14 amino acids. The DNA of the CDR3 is TGTGCCAGCAGTTACGGGGTGAGGATCGCTGAAGCTTTCTTT. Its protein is CASSYGVRIAEAFF.

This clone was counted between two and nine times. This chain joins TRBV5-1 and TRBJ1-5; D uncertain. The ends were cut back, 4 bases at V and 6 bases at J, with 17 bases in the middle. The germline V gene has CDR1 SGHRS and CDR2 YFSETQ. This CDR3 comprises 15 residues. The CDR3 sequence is CASSPGEGRFQPQHF. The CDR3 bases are TGCGCCAGCAGCCCCGGGGAGGGAAGATTTCAGCCCCAGCATTTT.

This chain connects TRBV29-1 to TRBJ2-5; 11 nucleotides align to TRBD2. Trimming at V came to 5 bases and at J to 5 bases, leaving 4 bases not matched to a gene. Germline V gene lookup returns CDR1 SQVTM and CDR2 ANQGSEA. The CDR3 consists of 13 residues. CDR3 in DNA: TGCAGCGTTCTAGCGGGGGGCTGGGAGACCCAGTACTTC. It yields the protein CSVLAGGWETQYF.

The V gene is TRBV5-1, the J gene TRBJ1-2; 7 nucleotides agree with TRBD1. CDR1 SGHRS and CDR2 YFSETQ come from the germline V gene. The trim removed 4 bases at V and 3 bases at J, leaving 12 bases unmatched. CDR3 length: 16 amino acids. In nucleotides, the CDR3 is TGCGCCAGCAGCCCCACAGGGGAAGGCAGGTACTATGGCTACACCTTC. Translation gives CASSPTGEGRYYGYTF.

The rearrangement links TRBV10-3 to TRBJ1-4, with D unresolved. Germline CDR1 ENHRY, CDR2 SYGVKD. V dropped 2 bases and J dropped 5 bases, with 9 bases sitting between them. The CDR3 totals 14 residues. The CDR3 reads CAISEGRGNEKLFF. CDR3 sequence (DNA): TGTGCCATCAGTGAGGGTAGAGGGAATGAAAAACTGTTTTTT.

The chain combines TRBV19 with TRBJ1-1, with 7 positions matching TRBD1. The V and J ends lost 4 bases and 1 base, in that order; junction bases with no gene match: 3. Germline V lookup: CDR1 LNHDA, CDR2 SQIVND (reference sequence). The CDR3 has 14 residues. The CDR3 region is CASSSRTGNTEAFF. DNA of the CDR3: TGTGCCAGTAGTAGTAGGACAGGGAACACTGAAGCTTTCTTT. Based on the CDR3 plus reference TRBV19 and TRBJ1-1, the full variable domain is DGGITQSPKYLFRKEGQNVTLSCEQNLNHDAMYWYRQDPGQGLRLIYYSQIVNDFQKGDIAEGYSVSREKKESFPLTVTSAQKNPTAFYLCASSSRTGNTEAFFGQGTRLTVV.

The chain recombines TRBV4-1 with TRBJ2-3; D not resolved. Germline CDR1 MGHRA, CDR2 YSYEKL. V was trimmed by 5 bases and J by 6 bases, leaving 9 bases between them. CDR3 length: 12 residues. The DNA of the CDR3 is TGCGCCAGCAGCGGGTATCGGGATACGCAGTATTTT. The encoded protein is CASSGYRDTQYF.

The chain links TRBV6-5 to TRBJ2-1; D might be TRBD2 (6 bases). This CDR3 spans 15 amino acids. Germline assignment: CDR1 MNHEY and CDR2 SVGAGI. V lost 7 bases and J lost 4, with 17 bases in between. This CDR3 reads CASTGVGRGYNEQFF. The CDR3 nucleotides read TGTGCCAGCACGGGGGTAGGGCGGGGATACAATGAGCAGTTCTTC.

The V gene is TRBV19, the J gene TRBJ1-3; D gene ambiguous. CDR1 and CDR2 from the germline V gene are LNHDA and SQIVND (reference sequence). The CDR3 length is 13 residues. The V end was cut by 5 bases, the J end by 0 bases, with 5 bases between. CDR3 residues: CASSHNSGNTIYF. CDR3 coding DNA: TGTGCCAGTAGTCACAACTCTGGAAACACCATATATTTT.

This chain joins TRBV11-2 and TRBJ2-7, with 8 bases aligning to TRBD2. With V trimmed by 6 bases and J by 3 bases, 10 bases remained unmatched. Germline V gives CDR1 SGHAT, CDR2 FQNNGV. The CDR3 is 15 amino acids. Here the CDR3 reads CASRPTGTRFYEQYF. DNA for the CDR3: TGTGCCAGCAGGCCGACCGGGACTAGATTCTACGAGCAGTACTTC.

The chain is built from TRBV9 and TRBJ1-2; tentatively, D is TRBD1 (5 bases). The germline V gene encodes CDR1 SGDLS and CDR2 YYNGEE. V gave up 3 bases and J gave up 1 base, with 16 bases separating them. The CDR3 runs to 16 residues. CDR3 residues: CASSGTPTDFNYGYTF. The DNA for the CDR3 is TGTGCCAGCAGCGGGACCCCGACAGATTTTAACTATGGCTACACCTTC.

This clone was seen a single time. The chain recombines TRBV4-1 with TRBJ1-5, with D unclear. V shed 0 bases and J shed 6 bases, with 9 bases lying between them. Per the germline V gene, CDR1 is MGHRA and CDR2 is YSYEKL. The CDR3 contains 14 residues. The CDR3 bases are TGCGCCAGCAGCCAAGAGGGGTCTGGTCAGCCCCAGCATTTT. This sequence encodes CASSQEGSGQPQHF.

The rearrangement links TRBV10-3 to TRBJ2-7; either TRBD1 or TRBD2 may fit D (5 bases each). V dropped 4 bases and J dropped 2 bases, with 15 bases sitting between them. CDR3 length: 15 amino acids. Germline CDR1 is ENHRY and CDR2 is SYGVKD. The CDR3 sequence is CAISAAGSQAYEQYF. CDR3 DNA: TGTGCCATCAGTGCCGCAGGGAGTCAAGCCTACGAGCAGTACTTC.

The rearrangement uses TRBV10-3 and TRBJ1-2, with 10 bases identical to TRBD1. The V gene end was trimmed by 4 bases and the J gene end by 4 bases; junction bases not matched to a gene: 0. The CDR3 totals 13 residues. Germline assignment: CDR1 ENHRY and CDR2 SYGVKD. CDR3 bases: TGTGCCATCAGTGGGGACAGGGGCTATGGCTACACCTTC. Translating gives CAISGDRGYGYTF.

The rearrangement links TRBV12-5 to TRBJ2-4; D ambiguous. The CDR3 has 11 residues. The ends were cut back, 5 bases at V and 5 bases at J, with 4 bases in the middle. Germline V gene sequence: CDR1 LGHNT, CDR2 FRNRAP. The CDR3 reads CASGVENIQYF. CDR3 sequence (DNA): TGTGCTAGTGGTGTGGAAAACATTCAGTACTTC. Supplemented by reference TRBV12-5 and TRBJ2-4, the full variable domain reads DARVTQTPRHKVTEMGQEVTMRCQPILGHNTVFWYRQTMMQGLELLAYFRNRAPLDDSGMPKDRFSAEMPDATLATLKIQPSEPRDSAVYFCASGVENIQYFGAGTRLSVL.

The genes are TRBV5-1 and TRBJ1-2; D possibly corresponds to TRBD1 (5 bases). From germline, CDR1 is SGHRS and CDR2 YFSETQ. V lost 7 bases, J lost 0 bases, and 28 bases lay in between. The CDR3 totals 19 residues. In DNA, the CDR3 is TGCGCCAGCTCTACCTCTCCCCCGGGGGAAGGCATACCTAACTATGGCTACACCTTC. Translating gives CASSTSPPGEGIPNYGYTF.

This chain's CDR3 is CASSQDTQLNQPQHF. The CDR3 bases are TGCGCCAGCAGCCAAGATACACAGCTCAATCAGCCCCAGCATTTT. The V call is TRBV4-1, the J call TRBJ1-5, with D uncertain. Between the trimmed V and J ends, which lost 0 bases and 3 bases, there was a span of 9 bases. The CDR3 has 15 residues. Germline assignment: CDR1 MGHRA and CDR2 YSYEKL.

CDR3 sequence: CASSSIPDSLGTEAFF. The CDR3 DNA is TGTGCCAGCAGCTCCATACCGGACAGCCTTGGAACTGAAGCTTTCTTT. This chain uses TRBV5-5 with TRBJ1-1; D perhaps matches TRBD1 (6 bases). This CDR3 spans 16 amino acids. Germline assignment: CDR1 SGHKS and CDR2 YYEKEE (reference sequence). V lost 3 bases to trimming and J lost 5 bases, with 20 bases between them.

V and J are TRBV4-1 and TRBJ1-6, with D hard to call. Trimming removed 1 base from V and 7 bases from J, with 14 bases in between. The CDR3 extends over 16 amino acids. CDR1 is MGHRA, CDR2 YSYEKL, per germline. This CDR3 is CASSQVPPGLNSPLHF. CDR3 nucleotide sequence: TGCGCCAGCAGCCAAGTTCCCCCCGGGTTGAATTCACCCCTCCACTTT.

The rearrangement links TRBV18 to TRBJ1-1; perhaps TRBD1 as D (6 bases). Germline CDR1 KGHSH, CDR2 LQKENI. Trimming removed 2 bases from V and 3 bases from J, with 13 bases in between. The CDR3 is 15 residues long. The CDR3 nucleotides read TGTGCCAGCTCACCAATACAGGGTTTTTACACTGAAGCTTTCTTT. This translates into CASSPIQGFYTEAFF.

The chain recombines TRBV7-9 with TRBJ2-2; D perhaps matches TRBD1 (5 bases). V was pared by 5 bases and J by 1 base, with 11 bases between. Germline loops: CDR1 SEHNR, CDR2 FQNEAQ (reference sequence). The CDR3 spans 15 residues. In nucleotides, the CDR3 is TGTGCCAGCAGCCGTTGGACACAGAACACCGGGGAGCTGTTTTTT. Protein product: CASSRWTQNTGELFF.

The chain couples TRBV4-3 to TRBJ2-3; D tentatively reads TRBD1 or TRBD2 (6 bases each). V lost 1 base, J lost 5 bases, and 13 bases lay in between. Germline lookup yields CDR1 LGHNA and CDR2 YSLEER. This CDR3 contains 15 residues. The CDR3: CASSQGGGPGDTQYF. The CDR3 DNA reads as TGCGCCAGCAGCCAAGGTGGGGGGCCAGGAGATACGCAGTATTTT.

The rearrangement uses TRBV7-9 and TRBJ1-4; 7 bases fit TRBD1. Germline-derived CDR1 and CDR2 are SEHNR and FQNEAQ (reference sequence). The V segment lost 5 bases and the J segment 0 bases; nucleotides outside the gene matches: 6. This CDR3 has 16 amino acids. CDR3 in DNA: TGTGCCAGCAGCCTAGACAGGGTTGCAACTAATGAAAAACTGTTTTTT. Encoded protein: CASSLDRVATNEKLFF.

DNA of the CDR3: TGCGCCAGCAGCCATGCAGGGGGCGTTATTGAAAAACTGTTTTTT. Translation: CASSHAGGVIEKLFF. The V call is TRBV4-3, the J call TRBJ1-4, with 8 nucleotides matching TRBD1. V lost 3 bases, J lost 7 bases, and 7 bases stayed unmatched. The CDR3 is 15 amino acids. Germline V lookup: CDR1 LGHNA, CDR2 YSLEER.

The DNA for the CDR3 is TGTGCCAGCATGGGAGGGGGGAACTATGGCTACACCTTC. It specifies CASMGGGNYGYTF. This chain uses TRBV6-1 with TRBJ1-2, with D possibly being TRBD1 (6 bases). The CDR3 length is 13 residues. V dropped 7 bases and J dropped 2 bases, with 11 bases sitting between them. Per germline, CDR1 MNHNS and CDR2 SASEGT.

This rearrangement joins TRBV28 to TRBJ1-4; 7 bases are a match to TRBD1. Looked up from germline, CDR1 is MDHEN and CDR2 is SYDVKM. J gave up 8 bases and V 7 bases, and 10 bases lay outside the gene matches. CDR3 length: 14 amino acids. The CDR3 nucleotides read TGTGCCAGCACCCTGACAGGGTTTCGGGAAAAACTGTTTTTT. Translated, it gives CASTLTGFREKLFF.

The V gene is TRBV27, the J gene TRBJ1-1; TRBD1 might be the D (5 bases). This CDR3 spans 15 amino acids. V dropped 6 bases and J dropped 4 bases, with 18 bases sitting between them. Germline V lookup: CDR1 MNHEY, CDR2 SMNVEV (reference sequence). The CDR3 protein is CASSRGDRRSTEAFF. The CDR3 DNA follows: TGTGCCAGCAGCCGCGGGGACCGAAGGAGCACTGAAGCTTTCTTT.